Described below is a single T cell receptor beta chain sequence and its context. Its antigen is currently unknown. This sample stems from a study of cytomegalovirus exposure and HLA in healthy donors. PCR amplification relied on 60 Vbeta primers (plus 13 Jbeta primers). Here immunoSEQ multiplex PCR was the method, and the copy in TCRdb shows in-frame clones only, minus some. The sample carries about 190,000 clones, 65% to 85% recorded once. V was trimmed by 4 bases and J by 3 bases, leaving 25 bases between them. CDR3 length equals 18 residues. Germline CDR1 and CDR2: MGHRA and YSYEKL. Study-wide results and caveats: In a later analysis, parvovirus B19, influenza, CMV and Epstein-Barr virus appeared linked to several top co-occurrence clusters. Presence/absence analyses supposed approximately even sequencing depth among donors.

The receptor was derived from a young woman in good health and CMV-seronegative. The chain employs TRBV4-1 and TRBJ2-7; D might be TRBD1 (7 bases). Sequencing was done on a sample of PBMCs. This chain's CDR3 is CASSPRTLGQGDFYEQYF. The CDR3 coding sequence is TGCGCCAGCAGCCCGCGCACCTTGGGGCAGGGGGACTTCTACGAGCAGTACTTC.